The 29 T cell receptor beta chains below all came from one sample that was sequenced in a study of blood T cells in healthy people across ages. For the second PCR, which ran for 7 to 11 cycles, a sample-barcoded 5' primer and a J-beta primer mix were used. TCRdb recomputed calls from the 5' RACE reads with MiXCR, one row per CDR3 protein. The sample has 650,000 to 1,000,000 distinct CDR3 sequences, roughly 35% seen once. Specimen: blood. Source of these receptors: a man aged 18 to 35 in good health.

The rearrangement uses TRBV29-1 and TRBJ2-3, with 7 bases matching TRBD1. Per the germline V gene, CDR1 is SQVTM and CDR2 is ANQGSEA. There are 14 residues in the CDR3. After removal of 5 bases from V and 0 bases from J, the junction contained 5 bases not matched to a gene. The CDR3, as DNA: TGCAGCGTTAGACAGGGAACTAGCACAGATACGCAGTATTTT. Residues: CSVRQGTSTDTQYF.

This clonotype was found many times. An end of the junction differs from the germline gene, which may be a read error. The chain couples TRBV5-1 to TRBJ2-1, with 7 bases fitting TRBD1. This CDR3 spans 14 amino acids. CDR1 is SGHRS and CDR2 is YFSETQ in the germline V gene. The CDR3, as DNA: TGTGCCAGCAGTCCCGGGACAGCCTACAATGAGCAGTTCTTC. Its translation is CASSPGTAYNEQFF. Supplemented by reference TRBV5-1 and TRBJ2-1, the full variable domain reads KAGVTQTPRYLIKTRGQQVTLSCSPISGHRSVSWYQQTPGQGLQFLFEYFSETQRNKGNFPGRFSGRQFSNSRSEMNVSTLELGDSALYLCASSPGTAYNEQFFGPGTRLTVL.

The chain uses TRBV16 and TRBJ1-1, with 7 bases that match TRBD1. The CDR3 consists of 15 residues. Germline assignment: CDR1 KGHSY and CDR2 FQNENV. J was trimmed by 4 bases and V by 4 bases; bases with no gene match: 9. The CDR3 DNA sequence: TGTGCCAGCAGCCGGCTGGGACAGTTGGGCACTGAAGCTTTCTTT. It codes for CASSRLGQLGTEAFF.

Notes on this clonotype: This could be a read error, since a much larger clone is one nucleotide away. The V call is TRBV19, the J call TRBJ2-3; no clear D gene. Per germline, CDR1 LNHDA and CDR2 SQIVND (reference sequence). The CDR3 is 15 amino acids. The CDR3: CASNIDGARTDTQYF. DNA of the CDR3: TGTGCCAGTAATATAGATGGTGCTCGCACAGATACGCAGTATTTT.

The J gene is TRBJ2-3, the V gene TRBV12-3 or TRBV12-4, with 9 bases aligning to TRBD2. J lost 5 bases, V lost 4 bases, and 22 bases had no gene match. CDR3 length equals 20 residues. CDR3 nucleotide sequence: TGTGCCAGCAGTTCCGACCGCTGTTATAGCGGGAGTAATGCGCTAGATACGCAGTATTTT. Translating it yields CASSSDRCYSGSNALDTQYF.

The chain carries TRBV5-1 and TRBJ2-3; 10 nucleotides align to TRBD2. Germline assignment: CDR1 SGHRS and CDR2 YFSETQ. The CDR3 has 16 residues. Trimming took 0 bases from V and 4 from J; bases not matched to a gene: 5. CDR3 sequence reads: CASSLESGGAADTQYF. The CDR3 nucleotides are TGCGCCAGCAGCTTGGAAAGCGGGGGGGCCGCAGATACGCAGTATTTT.

Here the CDR3 reads CASSPRQLEQYF. The CDR3 DNA is TGTGCCAGCAGCCCCAGACAATTAGAGCAGTACTTC. This chain joins TRBV7-2 and TRBJ2-7; D is unresolved. This CDR3 has 12 amino acids. The germline V gene encodes CDR1 SGHTA and CDR2 FQGNSA. The V gene lost 5 bases and the J gene lost 7 bases, with 12 bases spanning the gap. The variable domain in full, with the rest retrieved from reference TRBV7-2 and TRBJ2-7, is GAGVSQSPSNKVTEKGKDVELRCDPISGHTALYWYRQSLGQGLEFLIYFQGNSAPDKSGLPSDRFSAERTGGSVSTLTIQRTQQEDSAVYLCASSPRQLEQYFGPGTRLTVT.

This clonotype was observed a few times. The gene calls are TRBV7-8 and TRBJ1-4; possible D gene TRBD1, 5 bases. CDR1 and CDR2 from the germline V gene are SGHVS and FQNEAQ. The CDR3 consists of 14 residues. The V end lost 1 base, the J end lost 7 bases, and 10 bases lay between the germline ends. CDR3 protein: CASSLGPGREKLFF. In nucleotides, the CDR3 is TGTGCCAGCAGCTTAGGTCCAGGGCGTGAAAAACTGTTTTTT. The full variable domain, with the rest looked up from reference TRBV7-8 and TRBJ1-4, is GAGVSQSPRYKVAKRGQDVALRCDPISGHVSLFWYQQALGQGPEFLTYFQNEAQLDKSGLPSDRFFAERPEGSVSTLKIQRTQQEDSAVYLCASSLGPGREKLFFGSGTQLSVL.

This clonotype has more than one count but fewer than ten. This chain links TRBV2 with TRBJ1-2; possible D gene TRBD1, 5 bases. Trimming removed 2 bases from V and 3 bases from J, with 13 bases in between. CDR3 length: 15 amino acids. The germline gives CDR1 SNHLY, CDR2 FYNNEI. The chain's CDR3 is CASSEPVTGDYGYTF. The CDR3 bases are TGTGCCAGCAGTGAACCCGTGACGGGGGACTATGGCTACACCTTC.

This clonotype was counted only a few times. This chain joins TRBV6-6 and TRBJ2-3; 9 bases match TRBD1. CDR3 length equals 15 residues. Germline V lookup: CDR1 MNHNY, CDR2 SVGAGI (reference sequence). With V trimmed by 6 bases and J by 2 bases, 6 bases remained unmatched. CDR3 coding DNA: TGTGCCAGCAGCCAAGGGACAGGGAACACAGATACGCAGTATTTT. This codes for CASSQGTGNTDTQYF.

The chain links TRBV12-3 or TRBV12-4 to TRBJ1-2; weak D call: TRBD1 (5 bases). Trimming removed 6 bases from V and 5 bases from J, with 16 bases in between. The CDR3 runs to 14 residues. CDR3 bases: TGTGCCAGCAGAAAAGGGGAAGTCGGGTATGGCTACACCTTC. It yields the protein CASRKGEVGYGYTF.

Of note for this clonotype: A clone one base away is much larger, so this may be a read error. The J gene is TRBJ2-5, the V gene TRBV5-1; no clear D. The J call is in doubt because the DNA end fits TRBJ2-1 better. Germline V gene sequence: CDR1 SGHRS, CDR2 YFSETQ. The CDR3 has 17 amino acids. This chain's CDR3 is CASSLASLRPNGETQFF. The CDR3 region has the DNA TGCGCCAGCAGCTTGGCCTCCTTACGCCCGAACGGAGAGACCCAGTTCTTC.

This clonotype was counted many times. The rearrangement joins TRBV20-1 to TRBJ1-2; possibly TRBD1 for D (5 bases). The CDR3 spans 13 residues. Trimming took off 4 bases at V and 2 bases at J, with 11 bases between the two ends. CDR1 and CDR2 (germline): DFQATT, SNEGSKA (reference sequence). DNA of the CDR3: TGCAGTGCTAAACAGGCAGGGAACTATGGCTACACCTTC. Translation gives CSAKQAGNYGYTF.

The sample holds many counts of this clonotype. This chain links TRBV11-2 with TRBJ2-3; TRBD2 matches at 14 bases. With V trimmed by 2 bases and J by 3 bases, 10 bases remained unmatched. This CDR3 has 19 residues. CDR1 and CDR2 from the germline V gene are SGHAT and FQNNGV. CDR3 sequence reads: CASSLSVGTSGGKTDTQYF. Written as DNA, the CDR3 is TGTGCCAGCAGCTTAAGTGTTGGGACTAGCGGGGGAAAAACAGATACGCAGTATTTT.

The sample holds a few counts of this clonotype. The chain employs TRBV20-1 and TRBJ2-3; D may be TRBD2 (6 bases). CDR1 is DFQATT, CDR2 SNEGSKA, per germline (reference sequence). CDR3 size: 14 residues. Trimming left V 3 bases short and J 5 bases short, with 15 bases between. The CDR3 spells CSASARGSVDTQYF. The CDR3 region has the DNA TGCAGTGCTAGTGCGCGGGGAAGTGTAGATACGCAGTATTTT.

To note about this clonotype: A much larger clone differs from this one at a single base, so this may be a read error. This chain links TRBV5-1 with TRBJ2-1; D gene uncertain. The CDR3 loop spans 12 amino acids. Trimming left V 6 bases short and J 7 bases short, with 11 bases between. CDR1 and CDR2 (germline): SGHRS, YFSETQ. CDR3: CASNFNGNEQFF. The DNA for the CDR3 is TGCGCCAGCAACTTCAATGGGAATGAGCAGTTCTTC.

This clonotype was seen a few times. V and J are TRBV20-1 and TRBJ2-7; TRBD1 matches at 10 bases. The CDR3 loop spans 14 amino acids. The J segment lost 2 bases and the V segment lost 6 bases, leaving 7 bases of the junction unmatched. Germline-derived CDR1 and CDR2 are DFQATT and SNEGSKA (reference sequence). The CDR3, as DNA: TGCAGTGCGCCGGGACAGGGGACACCCTACGAGCAGTACTTC. Its protein is CSAPGQGTPYEQYF.

The V gene is TRBV4-3, the J gene TRBJ2-4; TRBD2 aligns across 7 bases. The CDR3 spans 16 residues. V was pared by 2 bases and J by 5 bases, with 9 bases of the junction left unmatched. The germline V gene encodes CDR1 LGHNA and CDR2 YSLEER. The CDR3 DNA reads as TGCGCCAGCAGCCAACTCCCCGCGGGAGTGGAAAACATTCAGTACTTC. Its translation: CASSQLPAGVENIQYF.

The rearrangement joins TRBV30 to TRBJ2-1; D gene ambiguous. The J call may not be correct, given that the DNA end is closer to TRBJ2-7. This CDR3 contains 12 residues. Looked up from germline, CDR1 is GTSNPN and CDR2 is SVGIG (reference sequence). Here the CDR3 reads CAWSLTFNEQYF. CDR3 in DNA: TGTGCCTGGAGCCTGACATTCAATGAGCAGTACTTC.

This chain joins TRBV9 and TRBJ2-3; D gene unclear. Germline CDR1 reads SGDLS; CDR2 reads YYNGEE. The V gene lost 0 bases and the J gene lost 0 bases, with 11 bases spanning the gap. The length of the CDR3 is 16 residues. The CDR3: CASSVEDSRSTDTQYF. Here the CDR3 DNA reads TGTGCCAGCAGCGTAGAGGATAGCCGAAGCACAGATACGCAGTATTTT. The whole variable domain, filled in from reference TRBV9 and TRBJ2-3, reads DSGVTQTPKHLITATGQRVTLRCSPRSGDLSVYWYQQSLDQGLQFLIQYYNGEERAKGNILERFSAQQFPDLHSELNLSSLELGDSALYFCASSVEDSRSTDTQYFGPGTRLTVL.

This clonotype was counted between two and nine times. The chain uses TRBV5-1 and TRBJ2-7; D remains ambiguous. There are 17 residues in the CDR3. The V end lost 0 bases, the J end lost 7 bases, and 23 bases lay between the germline ends. The germline V gene has CDR1 SGHRS and CDR2 YFSETQ. CDR3 protein: CASSLGLDFYPNNEQYF. CDR3 DNA: TGCGCCAGCAGCTTGGGATTAGATTTCTACCCAAACAATGAGCAGTACTTC.

This clonotype appeared many times. The chain is built from TRBV7-2 and TRBJ2-7, with no clear D. V was shortened by 1 base and J by 7 bases, with 11 bases between the two germline ends. The CDR3 loop spans 13 amino acids. Germline CDR1 is SGHTA and CDR2 is FQGNSA. The CDR3 protein is CASSLGTAREQYF. In nucleotides, the CDR3 is TGTGCCAGCAGCTTAGGGACGGCCAGGGAGCAGTACTTC. Filled out from reference TRBV7-2 and TRBJ2-7, the complete variable domain reads GAGVSQSPSNKVTEKGKDVELRCDPISGHTALYWYRQSLGQGLEFLIYFQGNSAPDKSGLPSDRFSAERTGGSVSTLTIQRTQQEDSAVYLCASSLGTAREQYFGPGTRLTVT.

This chain uses TRBV5-1 with TRBJ2-7, with 8 positions matching TRBD2. There are 12 residues in the CDR3. Germline V CDR1 and CDR2: SGHRS, YFSETQ. Germline trimming cut 4 bases from V and 12 bases from J; bases unmatched to any gene: 9. The CDR3 sequence: CASSPGGGIGYF. CDR3 DNA: TGCGCCAGCAGCCCCGGGGGGGGTATAGGGTACTTC.

The chain combines TRBV5-5 with TRBJ2-1, with D perhaps assigned TRBD1 or TRBD2 (5 bases each). The CDR3 sequence is 16 residues long. From germline, CDR1 is SGHKS and CDR2 YYEKEE (reference sequence). V gave up 0 bases and J gave up 8 bases, with 18 bases separating them. Here the CDR3 reads CASSLVEGNWRHEQFF. CDR3 nucleotides: TGTGCCAGCAGCTTGGTAGAGGGGAATTGGAGGCATGAGCAGTTCTTC.

The chain employs TRBV20-1 and TRBJ2-7; 10 nucleotides line up with TRBD2. The J call could be wrong; TRBJ2-5 is a better fit for the DNA end. This CDR3 has 14 amino acids. Germline CDR1 reads DFQATT; CDR2 reads SNEGSKA (reference sequence). The CDR3 region has the DNA TGCAGTGCTAGAGGAGCGGGGGGGTGGGAGACCCAGTACTTC. Translating it yields CSARGAGGWETQYF.

This clonotype showed up just a few times. The chain combines TRBV4-3 with TRBJ2-3, with 9 bases that match TRBD2. The CDR3 totals 19 residues. Germline CDR1 reads LGHNA; CDR2 reads YSLEER. V lost 4 bases, J lost 1 base, and 15 bases stayed unmatched. CDR3 region: CASSLTRSALAGRTDTQYF. Here the CDR3 DNA reads TGCGCCAGCAGCCTCACCCGATCGGCGCTAGCGGGACGCACAGATACGCAGTATTTT.

As to this clonotype: Compared with germline, one end of the junction differs, possibly owing to a read error. The rearrangement uses TRBV7-6 and TRBJ1-1; 9 bases are shared with TRBD1. Germline CDR1 SGHVS, CDR2 FNYEAQ. The CDR3 totals 16 residues. CDR3 DNA: TGTGCCAGCAGCGCCGGGACAGGGTTGGGGCACACTGGAGCTTTCTTT. It specifies CASSAGTGLGHTGAFF.

This clonotype occurred many times. The chain uses TRBV6-5 and TRBJ2-4; D is uncertain. Trimming removed 4 bases at V and 3 bases at J, with 7 bases between. The CDR3 has 13 residues. Looked up from germline, CDR1 is MNHEY and CDR2 is SVGAGI. CDR3 in DNA: TGTGCCAGCAGTTCCCCAGGCAAAAACATTCAGTACTTC. Protein: CASSSPGKNIQYF.

The V gene is TRBV10-3, the J gene TRBJ1-1; D remains unclear. The CDR3 is made up of 14 amino acids. The V end was cut by 4 bases, the J end by 0 bases, with 9 bases between. Germline CDR1 is ENHRY and CDR2 is SYGVKD. The CDR3 nucleotides are TGTGCCATCAGTGCGACGCAGGTGAACACTGAAGCTTTCTTT. Its translation is CAISATQVNTEAFF.